What follows are 26 T cell receptor beta chains derived from one specimen sequenced in a study of blood T cell repertoires in COVID-19. Sequencing was performed with immunoSEQ multiplex PCR; in TCRdb, only in-frame clones are kept and a portion is missing. Counted here are hundreds of thousands of clones, around 89% occurring once; the ten biggest clones make up 4% to 5.5%. The specimen was peripheral blood. The source is a woman aged 25 to 39 with acute or convalescent COVID-19.

The chain is built from TRBV28 and TRBJ2-7, with 8 bases lining up with TRBD1. Germline-derived CDR1 and CDR2 are MDHEN and SYDVKM. This CDR3 comprises 15 residues. V dropped 7 bases and J dropped 1; count of bases not matched to a gene: 9. CDR3 nucleotides: TGTGCCAGCAACATCCAGGGACAGGTTTCCTACGAGCAGTACTTC. It yields the protein CASNIQGQVSYEQYF.

This rearrangement joins TRBV5-1 to TRBJ2-1; possible D gene TRBD1, 5 bases. Germline loops: CDR1 SGHRS, CDR2 YFSETQ. The CDR3 runs 14 residues. With 6 bases removed from V and 0 bases from J, the gap between germline ends came to 10 bases. CDR3 DNA sequence: TGCGCCAGCATGGACAACCCCTCCTACAATGAGCAGTTCTTC. Its translation is CASMDNPSYNEQFF.

This clone was found once. This chain connects TRBV27 to TRBJ2-7; D is uncertain. Germline assignment: CDR1 MNHEY and CDR2 SMNVEV (reference sequence). The ends were cut back, 1 base at V and 3 bases at J, with 7 bases in the middle. This CDR3 spans 13 amino acids. The CDR3 region is CASSLYRNYEQYF. In nucleotides, the CDR3 is TGTGCCAGCAGTTTATACAGAAACTACGAGCAGTACTTC.

The chain joins TRBV2 to TRBJ1-4; 9 bases line up with TRBD1. V lost 3 bases to trimming and J lost 4 bases; unmatched junction nucleotides: 3. The CDR3 runs 15 residues. CDR1 is SNHLY, CDR2 FYNNEI, per germline. The CDR3 DNA is TGTGCCAGCAGTGACACAGGGGGCGTTAATGAAAAACTGTTTTTT. This sequence encodes CASSDTGGVNEKLFF.

This clone has only one observation. This CDR3 reads CASSFGQGLIYEQYF. The CDR3 DNA reads TGTGCCAGCAGCTTTGGACAGGGACTAATCTACGAGCAGTACTTC. The V call is TRBV5-6, the J call TRBJ2-7, with D maybe TRBD1 (8 bases). V was trimmed by 2 bases and J by 3 bases, leaving 15 bases between them. Germline V CDR1 and CDR2: SGHDT, YYEEEE. The CDR3 has 15 amino acids.

The V and J genes are TRBV20-1 and TRBJ2-7, with a weak D call TRBD1 (5 bases). Trimming removed 7 bases at V and 4 bases at J, with 11 bases between. The germline CDR1 and CDR2 sequences are DFQATT and SNEGSKA (reference sequence). This CDR3 has 11 residues. The CDR3 DNA reads as TGCAGTGTTGAACAGGCGTACGAGCAGTACTTC. It translates to CSVEQAYEQYF.

The chain is built from TRBV11-2 and TRBJ1-4; 9 bases match TRBD1. The CDR3 sequence is 14 residues long. The V gene's germline CDR1 is SGHAT and CDR2 FQNNGV. Unmatched junction bases numbered 4, after V lost 4 bases and J lost 7 bases. The CDR3 is CASSWGQGGEKLFF. In nucleotides, the CDR3 is TGTGCCAGCAGCTGGGGACAGGGAGGTGAAAAACTGTTTTTT. Using reference TRBV11-2 and TRBJ1-4 for the parts outside the CDR3, the full variable domain is EAGVAQSPRYKIIEKRQSVAFWCNPISGHATLYWYQQILGQGPKLLIQFQNNGVVDDSQLPKDRFSAERLKGVDSTLKIQPAKLEDSAVYLCASSWGQGGEKLFFGSGTQLSVL.

The rearrangement links TRBV9 to TRBJ2-1, with 11 bases matching TRBD2. J gave up 9 bases and V 0 bases, and 2 bases lay outside the gene matches. Germline CDR1 reads SGDLS; CDR2 reads YYNGEE. The CDR3 is 14 amino acids. CDR3 region: CASSVVAGGAEQFF. CDR3 in DNA: TGTGCCAGCAGCGTAGTAGCGGGGGGGGCTGAGCAGTTCTTC.

The chain couples TRBV30 to TRBJ2-2, with 8 bases fitting TRBD2. Per the germline V gene, CDR1 is GTSNPN and CDR2 is SVGIG (reference sequence). The CDR3 extends over 15 amino acids. Germline trimming cut 0 bases from V and 4 bases from J; bases unmatched to any gene: 4. The CDR3 sequence is CAWSVLAGSTGELFF. CDR3 in DNA: TGTGCCTGGAGTGTATTAGCGGGGAGCACCGGGGAGCTGTTTTTT. The entire variable domain, with the rest obtained from reference TRBV30 and TRBJ2-2, is as follows: SQTIHQWPATLVQPVGSPLSLECTVEGTSNPNLYWYRQAAGRGLQLLFYSVGIGQISSEVPQNLSASRPQDRQFILSSKKLLLSDSGFYLCAWSVLAGSTGELFFGEGSRLTVL.

The chain has TRBV23-1 and TRBJ1-2; 8 bases are shared with TRBD1. TRBV23-1 is sorted into the ORF group, with uncertain function. The CDR3 totals 14 residues. V lost 1 base, J lost 6 bases, and 4 bases stayed unmatched. CDR3 sequence (DNA): TGCGCCAGCAGTCAATGGCAGGGGGCGCATGGCTACACCTTC. Its protein product is CASSQWQGAHGYTF.

The count of this clone is one. The CDR3 is CASSQTRDGEQYF. CDR3 DNA: TGCGCCAGCAGCCAAACCAGGGATGGCGAGCAGTACTTC. The chain uses TRBV4-1 and TRBJ2-7; weak D call: TRBD1 (5 bases). Germline V gives CDR1 MGHRA, CDR2 YSYEKL. The V and J ends lost 2 bases and 6 bases respectively, with 11 bases between them. The CDR3 has 13 residues.

About this clone itself: One junction end does not reproduce the germline sequence, and a read error may be involved. The chain uses TRBV11-2 and TRBJ1-2, with D possibly matching TRBD1 (6 bases). In germline, CDR1 is SGHAT, CDR2 FQNNGV. The CDR3 sequence is 12 residues long. The CDR3 reads CASSLDWGQFNF. Written as DNA, the CDR3 is TGTGCCAGCAGCTTAGATTGGGGGCAGTTTAACTTC.

This clone was seen a few times. The chain couples TRBV5-1 to TRBJ2-1; TRBD2 matches 13 bases. The CDR3 covers 15 residues. Per germline, CDR1 SGHRS and CDR2 YFSETQ. V lost 4 bases, J lost 8 bases, and 6 bases stayed unmatched. The CDR3 spells CASSEGLAGLYEQFF. For the CDR3, the DNA is TGCGCCAGCAGCGAGGGACTAGCGGGGCTCTATGAGCAGTTCTTC.

The chain carries TRBV19 and TRBJ1-1, with D possibly being TRBD1 (5 bases). This CDR3 is 12 amino acids long. The germline CDR1 and CDR2 sequences are LNHDA and SQIVND (reference sequence). V was cut by 3 bases and J by 8 bases, with 10 bases left in between. In nucleotides, the CDR3 is TGTGCCAGTAGTATTTGGGGCAGGGAAGCTTTCTTT. This codes for CASSIWGREAFF. Combining the CDR3 with reference TRBV19 and TRBJ1-1 gives the whole variable domain DGGITQSPKYLFRKEGQNVTLSCEQNLNHDAMYWYRQDPGQGLRLIYYSQIVNDFQKGDIAEGYSVSREKKESFPLTVTSAQKNPTAFYLCASSIWGREAFFGQGTRLTVV.

The V gene is TRBV6-1, the J gene TRBJ1-2; D uncertain. V was clipped by 1 base and J by 4 bases, with 7 bases between them. Germline loops: CDR1 MNHNS, CDR2 SASEGT. The CDR3 has 13 residues. This CDR3 reads CASSEGSAYGYTF. The CDR3 DNA reads TGTGCCAGCAGTGAAGGGAGCGCCTATGGCTACACCTTC.

This chain joins TRBV7-6 and TRBJ2-3, with 11 bases identical to TRBD2. There are 16 residues in the CDR3. Trimming cost V 4 bases and J 3 bases; bases outside gene matches: 6. CDR1 is SGHVS, CDR2 FNYEAQ, per germline. The CDR3 coding sequence is TGTGCCAGCAGCTCCTTAGCGGGGGGGCTTACAGATACGCAGTATTTT. Amino acids: CASSSLAGGLTDTQYF.

The genes are TRBV9 and TRBJ2-3, with 11 bases matching TRBD2. The trim removed 3 bases at V and 6 bases at J, leaving 9 bases unmatched. This CDR3 spans 16 amino acids. In germline, CDR1 is SGDLS, CDR2 YYNGEE. DNA of the CDR3: TGTGCCAGCAGCGGAAGTAGCGGGGGGGCCGGCGATACGCAGTATTTT. It is translated as CASSGSSGGAGDTQYF.

The chain has TRBV15 and TRBJ1-2, with 8 bases aligning to TRBD1. This CDR3 contains 15 residues. The trim removed 0 bases at V and 6 bases at J, leaving 6 bases unmatched. Germline CDR1 is LNHNV and CDR2 is YYDKDF (reference sequence). The CDR3 spells CATSRDWTGQDGYTF. The DNA for the CDR3 is TGTGCCACCAGCAGAGATTGGACAGGGCAGGATGGCTACACCTTC.

This clone was seen just once. The rearrangement joins TRBV7-9 to TRBJ2-6; 11 bases fit TRBD1. Germline-derived CDR1 and CDR2 are SEHNR and FQNEAQ (reference sequence). V trimming: 5 bases; J trimming: 2 bases; junction bases outside the gene matches: 8. The CDR3 consists of 18 residues. This CDR3 reads CASSPQGTGGTGANVLTF. DNA for the CDR3: TGTGCCAGCAGCCCACAAGGGACAGGGGGGACTGGGGCCAACGTCCTGACTTTC.

V and J are TRBV9 and TRBJ2-5; TRBD1 agrees at 7 bases. Trimming removed 4 bases from V and 3 bases from J; junction bases left unmatched: 6. Germline CDR1 SGDLS, CDR2 YYNGEE. The CDR3 is made up of 14 amino acids. In DNA form, the CDR3 reads TGTGCCAGCAGCCCTCCTGGGACAGAAGAGACCCAGTACTTC. As protein: CASSPPGTEETQYF.

V usage is TRBV7-2 and J usage is TRBJ2-1; D possibly corresponds to TRBD1 (6 bases). V gave up 5 bases and J gave up 8 bases, with 19 bases separating them. There are 15 residues in the CDR3. CDR1 is SGHTA and CDR2 is FQGNSA in the germline V gene. The DNA of the CDR3 is TGTGCCAGCAGCCAAACAGGGACGGTTATCCATGAGCAGTTCTTC. Translated: CASSQTGTVIHEQFF.

This rearrangement joins TRBV10-3 to TRBJ2-1; 11 positions agree with TRBD1. The CDR3 is made up of 14 amino acids. The germline CDR1 and CDR2 sequences are ENHRY and SYGVKD. V lost 6 bases to trimming and J lost 3 bases; unmatched junction nucleotides: 1. The CDR3 protein is CAIRGTGGYNEQFF. The CDR3 nucleotides read TGTGCCATCAGAGGGACAGGGGGCTACAATGAGCAGTTCTTC.

This rearrangement joins TRBV7-3 to TRBJ2-1; tentative D call: TRBD2 (6 bases). CDR3 length equals 16 residues. Germline CDR1 reads SGHTA; CDR2 reads FQGTGA. Trimming left V 0 bases short and J 6 bases short, with 15 bases between. CDR3 sequence (DNA): TGTGCCAGCAGCTTAACTGGCGGGGCGGTCCTCAATGAGCAGTTCTTC. This translates into CASSLTGGAVLNEQFF.

The sample holds one count of this clone. V is TRBV30 and J is TRBJ2-1, with 7 nucleotides matching TRBD2. J was trimmed by 8 bases and V by 3 bases; bases with no gene match: 13. The CDR3 totals 15 residues. Germline V gives CDR1 GTSNPN, CDR2 SVGIG (reference sequence). The CDR3 DNA reads as TGTGCCTGGAGGCTTGGCGGGGGTTTTGGTTATGAGCAGTTCTTC. Translated: CAWRLGGGFGYEQFF.

As regards this clone: Different DNA sequences within this sample yield the same CDR3. The CDR3 spells CASSYRQGGTDTQYF. CDR3 DNA sequence: TGTGCCAGCAGTTACCGACAGGGGGGCACAGATACGCAGTATTTT. This chain links TRBV6-6 with TRBJ2-3; 9 nucleotides line up with TRBD1. The ends lost 2 bases at V and 1 base at J; junction bases unmatched: 1. CDR3 length: 15 amino acids. Germline-derived CDR1 and CDR2 are MNHNY and SVGAGI (reference sequence).

CDR3 sequence (DNA): TGTGCCAGCAGCCAAGGGGACAGGGGTACATACGAGCAGTACTTC. It encodes CASSQGDRGTYEQYF. The V gene is TRBV3-1 (or the pseudogene TRBV3-2), the J gene TRBJ2-7; 10 bases match TRBD1. With V trimmed by 1 base and J by 4 bases, 4 bases remained unmatched. Germline V gene sequence: CDR1 LGHDT, CDR2 YNNKEL (reference sequence). This CDR3 region has 15 residues.